This entry is about one TCR beta chain. Its antigen remains unidentified. From germline, CDR1 is SGHTA and CDR2 FQGNSA. There are 14 residues in the CDR3. V was clipped by 3 bases and J by 2 bases, with 9 bases between them. Primers used in a second PCR of about 7 to 12 cycles were a sample-barcoded 5' primer and a J-beta primer mix. Sequencing recovered at least 3 million CDR3-containing paired-end reads from each sample. TCRdb reprocessed the 5' RACE reads via MiXCR and lists one record per CDR3 protein. The sample includes approximately 800,000 distinct CDR3 sequences, roughly 60% seen only once; the top ten take 22%. These data come from a study of blood T cells in healthy people across ages. The study, taken as a whole, reports: Fewer expanded clones and more diversity marked long-lived versus aged donors. TCR beta diversity correlated strongly with naive T cell percentage. Donor CMV status, an unknown factor, possibly confounded changes in expanded clonotypes.

The sequence came from a man aged 25-45 years in good health. The material sequenced was blood. The chain joins TRBV7-2 to TRBJ2-3, with D possibly TRBD1 on 5 matching bases. This CDR3 reads CASSFTQVTDTQYF. DNA of the CDR3: TGTGCCAGCAGCTTTACACAGGTCACAGATACGCAGTATTTT.